What follows are 10 T cell receptor beta chains derived from one specimen sequenced in a study of T cells in Graves' hyperthyroidism and ophthalmopathy (dated by TCRdb to between 2018 and 2021). Library generation was performed with multiplex PCR. The listed sequencing device is Illumina HiSeq 2000. The TCR beta CDR3 regions were amplified from RNA transcripts. A first-round RT-PCR of the TCR CDR3 used the HTBI primer set with the Qiagen OneStep RT-PCR kit. TCRdb trimmed the raw reads at Q25, called clones with MiXCR and kept productive beta chains. One record per CDR3 amino acid sequence lists the most common genes and DNA. For this sample there are roughly 710,000 distinct CDR3 sequences; approximately 36% appear just once. Less than 35% of the sample belongs to the ten largest clones. Sequencing was done on a sample of blood. The receptors here all came from a woman in her thirties or forties with Graves' hyperthyroidism.

Many counts were recorded for this clonotype. This rearrangement joins TRBV10-3 to TRBJ2-7; D is possibly TRBD1 or TRBD2 (5 bases each). This CDR3 comprises 15 residues. V was trimmed by 2 bases and J by 0 bases, leaving 11 bases between them. CDR1 and CDR2 from the germline V gene are ENHRY and SYGVKD. The CDR3: CAISEGGQISYEQYF. CDR3 in DNA: TGTGCCATCAGTGAGGGGGGTCAGATCTCCTACGAGCAGTACTTC.

This clonotype showed up just once. This chain connects TRBV20-1 to TRBJ2-1; 8 positions match TRBD2. CDR1 is DFQATT and CDR2 is SNEGSKA in the germline V gene (reference sequence). There are 11 residues in the CDR3. The CDR3 bases are TGCAGAGCAACGGGGGGGAATGAGCAGTTCTTC. This sequence encodes CRATGGNEQFF.

The chain combines TRBV12-5 with TRBJ1-6; D gene unclear. The CDR3 is 15 amino acids. Trimming took off 11 bases at V and 9 bases at J, with 23 bases between the two ends. The germline CDR1 and CDR2 sequences are LGHNT and FRNRAP. The CDR3: CACGSAGMPASPLHF. Here the CDR3 DNA reads TGTGCTTGCGGTTCCGCCGGGATGCCTGCTTCACCCCTCCACTTT.

The J gene is TRBJ1-4, the V gene TRBV2, with D unresolved. V lost 0 bases and J 6 bases, leaving 5 bases between the germline ends. Germline-derived CDR1 and CDR2 are SNHLY and FYNNEI. The CDR3 contains 13 residues. The DNA for the CDR3 is TGTGCCAGCAGTGAAGCCATAGATGAAAAACTGTTTTTT. Protein product: CASSEAIDEKLFF. The full variable domain, rest sourced from reference TRBV2 and TRBJ1-4, is EPEVTQTPSHQVTQMGQEVILRCVPISNHLYFYWYRQILGQKVEFLVSFYNNEISEKSEIFDDQFSVERPDGSNFTLKIRSTKLEDSAMYFCASSEAIDEKLFFGSGTQLSVL.

This chain links TRBV4-3 with TRBJ1-2; 9 bases are a match to TRBD1. This CDR3 is 14 amino acids long. CDR1 is LGHNA and CDR2 is YSLEER in the germline V gene. Trimming removed 2 bases from V and 5 bases from J; junction bases left unmatched: 3. The CDR3 coding sequence is TGCGCCAGCAGCCAACGGACAGGGGAATATGGCTACACCTTC. Amino acid sequence: CASSQRTGEYGYTF.

This clonotype was seen ten or more times. The rearrangement uses TRBV20-1 and TRBJ1-5; 9 nucleotides line up with TRBD1. The CDR3 loop spans 16 amino acids. Trimming took 1 base from V and 3 from J; bases not matched to a gene: 7. Germline CDR1 reads DFQATT; CDR2 reads SNEGSKA (reference sequence). The CDR3 nucleotides are TGCAGTGCTAGAGCTACCACAGGGGGCCTCAATCAGCCCCAGCATTTT. Translation gives CSARATTGGLNQPQHF.

V gene TRBV20-1 combines with J gene TRBJ2-7; no clear D. This CDR3 has 13 amino acids. Between the trimmed V and J ends, which lost 7 bases and 2 bases, there was a span of 15 bases. Germline V gene data show CDR1 as DFQATT and CDR2 as SNEGSKA (reference sequence). The CDR3, as DNA: TGCAGTGTCGCCTCAACGACCGCCTACGAGCAGTACTTC. This encodes CSVASTTAYEQYF.

The chain couples TRBV3-1 to TRBJ1-1; D call uncertain. Deletions cut 0 bases from V and 4 bases from J, with 6 bases between. CDR1 is LGHDT and CDR2 is YNNKEL in the germline V gene (reference sequence). The CDR3 loop spans 13 amino acids. The CDR3 here is CASSQELATEAFF. The CDR3 DNA follows: TGTGCCAGCAGCCAAGAATTGGCCACTGAAGCTTTCTTT. The full variable domain, completed using reference TRBV3-1 and TRBJ1-1, is DTAVSQTPKYLVTQMGNDKSIKCEQNLGHDTMYWYKQDSKKFLKIMFSYNNKELIINETVPNRFSPKSPDKAHLNLHINSLELGDSAVYFCASSQELATEAFFGQGTRLTVV.

Points on this clonotype: The junction shows a germline mismatch at one end, possibly a read error. The V call is TRBV7-2, the J call TRBJ2-5; no definite D call. The germline CDR1 and CDR2 sequences are SGHTA and FQGNSA. CDR3 length: 11 amino acids. CDR3 amino acids: CASSSVETQCF. CDR3 bases: TGTGCCAGCAGCTCAGTAGAGACCCAGTGCTTC.

The chain employs TRBV10-1 and TRBJ1-6; D possibly corresponds to TRBD1 (5 bases). The CDR3 is made up of 13 amino acids. Germline loops: CDR1 WNHNN, CDR2 SYGVQD (reference sequence). With 2 bases removed from V and 9 bases from J, the gap between germline ends came to 8 bases. The CDR3 DNA is TGCGCCAGCAGTGAGCTCCAGGGTTCACCCCTCCACTTT. This translates into CASSELQGSPLHF.